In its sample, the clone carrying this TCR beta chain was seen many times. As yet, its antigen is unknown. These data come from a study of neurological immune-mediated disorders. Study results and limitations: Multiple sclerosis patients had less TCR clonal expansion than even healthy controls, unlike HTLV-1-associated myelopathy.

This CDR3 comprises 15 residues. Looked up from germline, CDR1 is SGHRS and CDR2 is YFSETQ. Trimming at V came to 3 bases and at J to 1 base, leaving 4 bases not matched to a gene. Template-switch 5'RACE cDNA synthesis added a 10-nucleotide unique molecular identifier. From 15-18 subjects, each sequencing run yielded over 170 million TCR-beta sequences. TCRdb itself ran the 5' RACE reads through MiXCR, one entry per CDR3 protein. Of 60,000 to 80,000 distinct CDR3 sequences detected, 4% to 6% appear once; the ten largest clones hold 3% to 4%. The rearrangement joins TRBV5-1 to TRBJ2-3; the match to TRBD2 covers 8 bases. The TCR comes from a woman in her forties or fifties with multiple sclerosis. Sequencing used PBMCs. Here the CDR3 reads CASSYAGGGTDTQYF. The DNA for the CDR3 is TGCGCCAGCAGCTATGCGGGGGGAGGCACAGATACGCAGTATTTT.